The T cell receptor (beta chain) described here comes from a study of shared clonotypes between healthy human individuals. Findings of the study overall: All-four-donor shared clonotypes had higher generation probabilities than non-shared clonotypes did.

The authors loaded roughly 200 ng DNA, some 32,000 T cell genomes, into sorted-subset replicate PCRs. Sequenced by immunoSEQ multiplex PCR; TCRdb stores in-frame clones only, minus some. The table includes about 1,500,000 clones, more than 95% detected once. As regards this clone: Its specificity is unknown.

V gave up 3 bases and J gave up 7 bases, with 18 bases separating them. Germline loops: CDR1 LNHNV, CDR2 YYDKDF (reference sequence). This CDR3 has 15 residues. The V and J genes are TRBV15 and TRBJ1-2, with a possible D match to TRBD1 (6 bases). This receptor was obtained from a man younger than 40 in good health. Sequencing was carried out using naive CD4+ T cells sorted from blood. Documented subset: CD45RA+ positively selected. CDR3: CATSRGGPGAGGYTF. CDR3 DNA sequence: TGTGCCACCAGCAGGGGTGGTCCGGGGGCAGGTGGCTACACCTTC.